This T cell receptor beta chain was identified during a study of glioma-infiltrating T cells after dendritic cell vaccination. Method: immunoSEQ multiplex PCR; TCRdb's copy keeps in-frame clones and lacks some. The sample has fewer than 85,000 clones; over 75% are singletons. Germline V gene sequence: CDR1 LNHDA, CDR2 SQIVND (reference sequence). Trimming at V came to 5 bases and at J to 8 bases, leaving 13 bases not matched to a gene. This CDR3 is 16 amino acids long. The clonotype originates from a human donor with glioblastoma. The V gene is TRBV19, the J gene TRBJ1-4; TRBD1 agrees at 8 bases. The sequenced sample was blood, obtained before dendritic cell vaccination. The CDR3 nucleotides are TGTGCCAGTAGTCCTGGGCCGGGACAGGCGAGGGAAAAACTGTTTTTT. Its translation is CASSPGPGQAREKLFF.